This T cell receptor (beta chain) is from a study of cytomegalovirus exposure and HLA in healthy donors. General study points: In the analysis, some V segments, TRBV6-2 and TRBV6-3 included, were excluded as indistinguishable. According to a later analysis, donors in an Asian-associated ancestry cluster reportedly had fewer N-insertions than the approximately 670-donor mean.

Primers: 60 Vbeta forward and 13 Jbeta reverse. Profiled with immunoSEQ multiplex PCR; TCRdb holds only in-frame clones, not every one. This table holds tens of thousands of clones, approximately 79% found once. The CDR3 is 14 residues long. Germline values: CDR1 SGHRS, CDR2 YFSETQ. V lost 4 bases, J lost 0 bases, and 10 bases lay in between. As regards this clone: Its specificity is unknown.

J is TRBJ1-2 and V is TRBV5-1, with D uncertain. The clonotype comes from a woman aged 40-49 years in good health and CMV-seronegative. Sequenced: PBMCs. CDR3 DNA: TGCGCCAGCAGCACCCACTTGTCTAACTATGGCTACACCTTC. Protein product: CASSTHLSNYGYTF. Full variable domain (missing parts from reference TRBV5-1 and TRBJ1-2): KAGVTQTPRYLIKTRGQQVTLSCSPISGHRSVSWYQQTPGQGLQFLFEYFSETQRNKGNFPGRFSGRQFSNSRSEMNVSTLELGDSALYLCASSTHLSNYGYTFGSGTRLTVV.